The T cell receptor beta chain described here comes from a study of cytomegalovirus exposure and HLA in healthy donors. The CDR3 runs to 15 residues. Deletions cut 2 bases from V and 3 bases from J, with 14 bases between. CDR1 and CDR2 from the germline V gene are SGHDT and YYEEEE. The PCR used 60 Vbeta and 13 Jbeta primers. Sequencing was performed with immunoSEQ multiplex PCR; in TCRdb, only in-frame clones are kept and a portion is missing. This sample yields about 120,000 clones, of which more than 65% are seen a single time; approximately 4% belongs to the top ten. The origin of this receptor is a young man in good health and CMV-seropositive. Material for sequencing was PBMCs. The chain combines TRBV5-6 with TRBJ1-2; D might be TRBD1 (6 bases). CDR3 sequence reads: CASSFSTGPDYGYTF. The CDR3 nucleotides read TGTGCCAGCAGCTTCTCGACAGGACCTGACTATGGCTACACCTTC.